This is a list of T cell receptor beta chains from one sample in a study of OX40 agonist ivuxolimab in advanced cancers. TCRdb's table, derived via immunoSEQ multiplex PCR, lists solely in-frame clones and lacks some. The sample consists of fewer than 55,000 clones, 85% to 90% of them appearing once. The sample was CD4+ or CD8+ T cells sorted from blood, taken in a trial of the OX40 agonist ivuxolimab. Receptors were obtained from an adult with an advanced solid tumor such as melanoma, head and neck, liver or kidney cancer. CDR3s include the opening cysteine and the closing phenylalanine or tryptophan. D genes are given only for firm matches. Clone size, where shown, is once, few, many, or a class for clones that have expanded.

j_gene: TRBJ2-3
abundance: NA
d_gene: TRBD2
v_gene: TRBV29-1
CDR3nt: TGCAGCGTTGAAAAAATGGCGGGAGTCTTGGCAGATACGCAGTATTTT
CDR3aa: CSVEKMAGVLADTQYF

j_gene: TRBJ1-5
abundance: once
d_gene: NA
v_gene: TRBV6-4
CDR3nt: TGTGCCAGCCACCGTTTTCAGCCCCAGCATTTT
CDR3aa: CASHRFQPQHF

j_gene: TRBJ1-3
abundance: NA
d_gene: NA
v_gene: TRBV6-5
CDR3nt: TGTGCCAGCAGTTCGGGGGTAGTGGGCTCTGGAAACACCATATATTTT
CDR3aa: CASSSGVVGSGNTIYF

j_gene: TRBJ2-3
abundance: NA
d_gene: NA
v_gene: TRBV7-2
CDR3nt: TGTGCCAGCAGCTGGGGCGGGGCCCGGAGAACAGATACGCAGTATTTT
CDR3aa: CASSWGGARRTDTQYF

j_gene: TRBJ1-1
abundance: NA
d_gene: NA
v_gene: TRBV27
CDR3nt: TGTGCCAGCAGTTTACGGGGGAACACTGAAGCTTTCTTT
CDR3aa: CASSLRGNTEAFF

j_gene: TRBJ1-3
abundance: NA
d_gene: NA
v_gene: TRBV7-6
CDR3nt: TGTGCCAGCAGCTTTACCCTCGAAGGTCCCGGCGACACCATATATTTT
CDR3aa: CASSFTLEGPGDTIYF

j_gene: TRBJ1-4
abundance: NA
d_gene: NA
v_gene: TRBV5-1
CDR3nt: TGCGCCAGCAGCGGGGCGTGGGGGCCCACAACTAATGAAAAACTGTTTTTT
CDR3aa: CASSGAWGPTTNEKLFF

j_gene: TRBJ1-5
abundance: NA
d_gene: NA
v_gene: TRBV27
CDR3nt: TGTGCCAGCAGTCCCCTGACCGGGAGGGGCTATAGCAATCAGCCCCAGCATTTT
CDR3aa: CASSPLTGRGYSNQPQHF

j_gene: TRBJ2-7
abundance: NA
d_gene: NA
v_gene: TRBV10-2
CDR3nt: TGCGCCAGCAGTGTTCTAGACAGAGCCTACGAGCAGTACTTC
CDR3aa: CASSVLDRAYEQYF

j_gene: TRBJ1-2
abundance: NA
d_gene: NA
v_gene: TRBV6-6
CDR3nt: TGTGCCAGCATTCCCACCATGGGGGGCAACTATGGCTACACCTTC
CDR3aa: CASIPTMGGNYGYTF

j_gene: TRBJ1-2
abundance: NA
d_gene: TRBD1
v_gene: TRBV15
CDR3nt: TGTGCCACCAGCAGAGATTTTGGGGACAGGGGGCGCGGGGGCTACACCTTC
CDR3aa: CATSRDFGDRGRGGYTF

j_gene: TRBJ2-7
abundance: NA
d_gene: NA
v_gene: TRBV7-9
CDR3nt: TGTGCCAGCAGCTCAACCTACTACGAGCAGTACTTC
CDR3aa: CASSSTYYEQYF

j_gene: TRBJ1-1
abundance: NA
d_gene: NA
v_gene: TRBV27
CDR3nt: TGTGCCAGCAGTTTCTCTGGGATGGGAACTGAAGCTTTCTTT
CDR3aa: CASSFSGMGTEAFF

j_gene: TRBJ1-5
abundance: NA
d_gene: TRBD1
v_gene: TRBV23-1
CDR3nt: TGCGCCAGCAGTCAGCCGGGACAGAGCAATCAGCCCCAGCATTTT
CDR3aa: CASSQPGQSNQPQHF

j_gene: TRBJ2-7
abundance: NA
d_gene: NA
v_gene: TRBV11-3
CDR3nt: TGTGCCAGCAGCTTAGCTGTGGGGCCCTACGAGCAGTACTTC
CDR3aa: CASSLAVGPYEQYF

j_gene: TRBJ2-1
abundance: NA
d_gene: TRBD1
v_gene: TRBV13
CDR3nt: TGTGCCAGCAGCGCCGGGACAGGGGGCGATGAGCAGTTCTTC
CDR3aa: CASSAGTGGDEQFF

j_gene: TRBJ1-2
abundance: NA
d_gene: NA
v_gene: TRBV9
CDR3nt: TGTGCCAGCAGCGTAGAGGGACTTTACTATGGCTACACCTTC
CDR3aa: CASSVEGLYYGYTF

j_gene: TRBJ2-7
abundance: once
d_gene: NA
v_gene: TRBV4-3
CDR3nt: TGCGCCAGCAGCCAAGATAGGGATTTCGCTTACGAGCAGTACTTC
CDR3aa: CASSQDRDFAYEQYF

j_gene: TRBJ2-1
abundance: NA
d_gene: TRBD2
v_gene: TRBV7-3
CDR3nt: TGTGCCAGCAGCCCGCATCTAGCGGGAGGGCCAAATGAGCAGTTCTTC
CDR3aa: CASSPHLAGGPNEQFF

j_gene: TRBJ2-7
abundance: NA
d_gene: NA
v_gene: TRBV27
CDR3nt: TGTGCCAGCAGTTTAACAGTTACCTACGAGCAGTACTTC
CDR3aa: CASSLTVTYEQYF

j_gene: TRBJ2-5
abundance: NA
d_gene: TRBD2
v_gene: TRBV30
CDR3nt: TGTGCCTGGAGCGGTCCGGGACTAGCGGGAGGGCCGATTTTCGAGACCCAGTACTTC
CDR3aa: CAWSGPGLAGGPIFETQYF

j_gene: TRBJ1-2
abundance: NA
d_gene: TRBD1
v_gene: TRBV5-1
CDR3nt: TGCGCCAGCAGCACCAGACAGGGGGGCAGCTTGGGCTACACCTTC
CDR3aa: CASSTRQGGSLGYTF

j_gene: TRBJ2-7
abundance: NA
d_gene: TRBD2
v_gene: TRBV4-2
CDR3nt: TGTGCCAGCAGCCAAGAGGGGACTAGCGATTACTACGAGCAGTACTTC
CDR3aa: CASSQEGTSDYYEQYF

j_gene: TRBJ2-1
abundance: NA
d_gene: NA
v_gene: TRBV4-1
CDR3nt: TGCGCCAGCAGGTCTCCCGGAGACGAGCAGTTCTTC
CDR3aa: CASRSPGDEQFF

j_gene: TRBJ2-1
abundance: once
d_gene: NA
v_gene: TRBV30
CDR3nt: TGTGCCTGGAGGGGGGGGGCGGGGATCGATGAGCAGTTCTTC
CDR3aa: CAWRGGAGIDEQFF

j_gene: TRBJ2-7
abundance: NA
d_gene: NA
v_gene: TRBV19
CDR3nt: TGTGCCAGTAGTATAGGCAGGGTGTACGAGCAGTACTTC
CDR3aa: CASSIGRVYEQYF

j_gene: TRBJ1-1
abundance: NA
d_gene: TRBD1
v_gene: TRBV7-6
CDR3nt: TGTGCCAGCAGCTCCGGACAGGGGGCGCGTCCTTTCTTT
CDR3aa: CASSSGQGARPFF

j_gene: TRBJ1-2
abundance: NA
d_gene: NA
v_gene: TRBV4-3
CDR3nt: TGCGCCAGCAGCCAAGAAAGGGGTCGGACCCATCTGGAGGGCTACACCTTC
CDR3aa: CASSQERGRTHLEGYTF

j_gene: TRBJ1-4
abundance: NA
d_gene: TRBD1
v_gene: TRBV5-1
CDR3nt: TGCGCCAGCAGTTCGGGGACAGGGACTAATGAAAAACTGTTTTTT
CDR3aa: CASSSGTGTNEKLFF

j_gene: TRBJ2-7
abundance: NA
d_gene: NA
v_gene: TRBV7-9
CDR3nt: TGTGCCAGCAGCATGAACTACGAGCAGTACTTC
CDR3aa: CASSMNYEQYF

j_gene: TRBJ2-2
abundance: NA
d_gene: TRBD1
v_gene: TRBV13
CDR3nt: TGTGCCAGCAGCACCCAGGGGGCGCGGTACACCGGGGAGCTGTTTTTT
CDR3aa: CASSTQGARYTGELFF

j_gene: TRBJ1-1
abundance: NA
d_gene: TRBD1
v_gene: TRBV27
CDR3nt: TGTGCCAGCAGTCTAGACAGGGGCAACACTGAAGCTTTCTTT
CDR3aa: CASSLDRGNTEAFF

j_gene: TRBJ2-2
abundance: NA
d_gene: NA
v_gene: TRBV5-1
CDR3nt: TGCGCCAGCAGCTTGATGGGGGTAATGAACACCGGGGAGCTGTTTTTT
CDR3aa: CASSLMGVMNTGELFF

j_gene: TRBJ2-3
abundance: NA
d_gene: TRBD2
v_gene: TRBV9
CDR3nt: TGTGCCAGCAGCGTAGGTTCACTAGCGGGAGCCGGAGATACGCAGTATTTT
CDR3aa: CASSVGSLAGAGDTQYF

j_gene: TRBJ2-2
abundance: NA
d_gene: NA
v_gene: TRBV4-3
CDR3nt: TGCGCCAGCAGGACTCTAGGGGAGTATTCCGGGGAGCTGTTTTTT
CDR3aa: CASRTLGEYSGELFF

j_gene: TRBJ2-2
abundance: NA
d_gene: TRBD2
v_gene: TRBV15
CDR3nt: TGTGCCACCAGCAGAGGGAGACTAGCGGAGAACACCGGGGAGCTGTTTTTT
CDR3aa: CATSRGRLAENTGELFF

j_gene: TRBJ2-5
abundance: once
d_gene: NA
v_gene: TRBV7-9
CDR3nt: TGTGCCAGCAGCTTCCACCGGACCCCTTGGGAGACCCAGTACTTC
CDR3aa: CASSFHRTPWETQYF

j_gene: TRBJ2-1
abundance: NA
d_gene: TRBD1
v_gene: TRBV19
CDR3nt: TGTGCCAGTAGTAAGGACAGGGATCCGTTCGATGAGCAGTTCTTC
CDR3aa: CASSKDRDPFDEQFF

j_gene: TRBJ1-3
abundance: NA
d_gene: NA
v_gene: TRBV29-1
CDR3nt: TGCAGCGTTGGGAGTCCGGGACGCATATATTTT
CDR3aa: CSVGSPGRIYF

j_gene: TRBJ1-5
abundance: NA
d_gene: NA
v_gene: TRBV11-2
CDR3nt: TGTGCCAGCAGCTTAGATGCAGGGTCCAATCAGCCCCAGCATTTT
CDR3aa: CASSLDAGSNQPQHF

j_gene: TRBJ2-3
abundance: NA
d_gene: NA
v_gene: TRBV5-6
CDR3nt: TGTGCCAGCAGCTTGGCGGGAATATCCACAGATACGCAGTATTTT
CDR3aa: CASSLAGISTDTQYF

j_gene: TRBJ1-1
abundance: few
d_gene: NA
v_gene: TRBV29-1
CDR3nt: TGCAGCGTGGAGGGGGAATGGGGGAACACTGAAGCTTTCTTT
CDR3aa: CSVEGEWGNTEAFF

j_gene: TRBJ1-1
abundance: NA
d_gene: NA
v_gene: TRBV5-4
CDR3nt: TGTGCCAGCAGCTTGGGTCGAGAAGAAGCTTTCTTT
CDR3aa: CASSLGREEAFF

j_gene: TRBJ2-1
abundance: NA
d_gene: NA
v_gene: TRBV25-1
CDR3nt: TGTGCCAGCAATCCGGGACTCATCCCCTACAATGAGCAGTTCTTC
CDR3aa: CASNPGLIPYNEQFF

j_gene: TRBJ2-7
abundance: NA
d_gene: TRBD1
v_gene: TRBV7-8
CDR3nt: TGTGCCAGCAGCCGGGACAGTACGTCCTACGAGCAGTACTTC
CDR3aa: CASSRDSTSYEQYF

j_gene: TRBJ2-7
abundance: NA
d_gene: NA
v_gene: TRBV12-5
CDR3nt: TGTGCTAGTGGCGCCCCGGGACAACCTAAAGCAAGTCCATACACCGTCTACGAGCAGTACTTC
CDR3aa: CASGAPGQPKASPYTVYEQYF

j_gene: TRBJ1-1
abundance: NA
d_gene: NA
v_gene: TRBV14
CDR3nt: TGTGCCAGCAGCCAAGTCTGGAACACTGAAGCTTTCTTT
CDR3aa: CASSQVWNTEAFF

j_gene: TRBJ2-7
abundance: NA
d_gene: TRBD1
v_gene: TRBV28
CDR3nt: TGTGCCAGCAGTTTCACGACAGGGGGAATCTACGAGCAGTACTTC
CDR3aa: CASSFTTGGIYEQYF

j_gene: TRBJ2-3
abundance: NA
d_gene: TRBD2
v_gene: TRBV9
CDR3nt: TGTGCCAGCAGCGCCGGTTTCCGGACTAGCGGATTCACAGATACGCAGTATTTT
CDR3aa: CASSAGFRTSGFTDTQYF

j_gene: TRBJ2-1
abundance: few
d_gene: TRBD2
v_gene: TRBV4-1
CDR3nt: TGCGCCAGCAGCCAAGATCGAGCGGGGGGCCCCCACAATGAGCAGTTCTTC
CDR3aa: CASSQDRAGGPHNEQFF

j_gene: TRBJ1-6
abundance: NA
d_gene: NA
v_gene: TRBV6-5
CDR3nt: TGTGCCAGCAGTTCTCCGGGACAAGATACACCCCTCCACTTT
CDR3aa: CASSSPGQDTPLHF

j_gene: TRBJ1-3
abundance: NA
d_gene: NA
v_gene: TRBV5-6
CDR3nt: TGTGCCAGCAGCCCTGATAGTGTCGTCTCTGGAAACACCATATATTTT
CDR3aa: CASSPDSVVSGNTIYF

j_gene: TRBJ1-1
abundance: NA
d_gene: TRBD1
v_gene: TRBV5-1
CDR3nt: TGCGCCAGCAGCTTGGGGACAGGGGACTACCTGGGGACTGAAGCTTTCTTT
CDR3aa: CASSLGTGDYLGTEAFF

j_gene: TRBJ2-2
abundance: NA
d_gene: NA
v_gene: TRBV6-4
CDR3nt: TGTGCCAGCAGTGACTCGATCGTGCAGCCTGACTTCCCCGGGGAGCTGTTTTTT
CDR3aa: CASSDSIVQPDFPGELFF

j_gene: TRBJ2-7
abundance: once
d_gene: TRBD1
v_gene: TRBV7-8
CDR3nt: TGTGCCAGCAGCTTAGGAGACAGGGCGCCGATCGACGAGCAGTACTTC
CDR3aa: CASSLGDRAPIDEQYF

j_gene: TRBJ1-1
abundance: NA
d_gene: NA
v_gene: TRBV5-1
CDR3nt: TGCGCCAGCAGCTTGACAGGGTTGGGGACTGAAGCTTTCTTT
CDR3aa: CASSLTGLGTEAFF

j_gene: TRBJ1-4
abundance: once
d_gene: TRBD1
v_gene: TRBV10-3
CDR3nt: TGTGCCATCCGCGATCTGGGACAGCCGGGCGGGAAACTGTTTTTT
CDR3aa: CAIRDLGQPGGKLFF

j_gene: TRBJ2-1
abundance: NA
d_gene: TRBD1
v_gene: TRBV6-5
CDR3nt: TGTGCCAGCAGTTTGACAGGGGGGCGAGACAATGAGCAGTTCTTC
CDR3aa: CASSLTGGRDNEQFF

j_gene: TRBJ2-1
abundance: NA
d_gene: TRBD1
v_gene: TRBV19
CDR3nt: TGTGCCAGTAGTACCGAGACAGGGGTGACCTACAATGAGCAGTTCTTC
CDR3aa: CASSTETGVTYNEQFF